Sequencing of this T cell receptor beta chain was carried out in a study of shared T cell receptors in the human thymus. The data were produced by immunoSEQ multiplex PCR, yet TCRdb's version contains in-frame clones alone and is incomplete. The sample yields some 760,000 clones, roughly 85% seen once. Unmatched junction bases numbered 9, after V lost 8 bases and J lost 6 bases. Germline V gives CDR1 MNHNS, CDR2 SASEGT. The CDR3 extends over 13 amino acids. The data also belong to a second study, concerning human thymus T cells. According to that study: Corrective heart surgery yielded resections, and these provided the thymus tissue.

This sequence joins TRBV6-1 and TRBJ1-2, with 7 bases identical to TRBD1. The clonotype comes from a girl under two years old with a congenital heart defect. The material sequenced was thymocytes. This CDR3 reads CASRRDSPNGYTF. The DNA of the CDR3 is TGTGCCAGCCGACGGGACAGTCCCAATGGCTACACCTTC.